This T cell receptor (beta chain) was recovered during a study of T-cell memory formation after mild COVID-19. Looking at the study overall: There were largely donor-specific TCR clusters.

TCRdb used MiXCR to reprocess the 5' RACE reads, holding one entry per CDR3 protein. The profile shows 350,000 to 500,000 distinct CDR3 sequences, 20% of them singletons. Concerning this clonotype: Its antigen remains unidentified.

Points from the study as a whole: What remained unconfirmed was the SARS-CoV-2 specificity of second-wave clones peaking on day 37. Of the contracting clones, CD4+ ones lay mainly in CM and EM, and CD8+ ones in EMRA. Pre-infection memory harbored some responding clones, suggesting cross-reactive memory joined.

Trimming pared 2 bases from V and 6 bases from J, leaving 14 bases between. Germline V gene data show CDR1 as GTSNPN and CDR2 as SVGIG (reference sequence). This CDR3 region has 14 residues. The receptor was isolated from an adult woman who had mild COVID-19 (a few samples of this study predate the infection). Cell type and time point are not known. This chain links TRBV30 with TRBJ2-4, with D hard to call. Sequencing input: PBMCs or a T cell subset sorted from them (not recorded which). This chain's CDR3 is CAWSIGPSGNIQYF. CDR3 nucleotide sequence: TGTGCCTGGAGTATTGGACCCTCGGGAAACATTCAGTACTTC.